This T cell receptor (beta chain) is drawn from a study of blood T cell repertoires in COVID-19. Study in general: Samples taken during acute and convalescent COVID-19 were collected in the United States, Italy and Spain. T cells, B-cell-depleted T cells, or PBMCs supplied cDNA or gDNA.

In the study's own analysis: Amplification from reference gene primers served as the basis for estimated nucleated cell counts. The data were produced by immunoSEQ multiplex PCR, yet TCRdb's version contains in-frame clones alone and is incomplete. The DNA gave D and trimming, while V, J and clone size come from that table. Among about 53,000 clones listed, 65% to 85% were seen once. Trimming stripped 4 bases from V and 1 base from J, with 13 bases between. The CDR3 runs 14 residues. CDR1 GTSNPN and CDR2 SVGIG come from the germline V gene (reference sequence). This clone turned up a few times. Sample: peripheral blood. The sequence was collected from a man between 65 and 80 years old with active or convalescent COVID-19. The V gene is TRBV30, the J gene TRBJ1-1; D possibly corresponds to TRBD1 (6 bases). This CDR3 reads CAWTRIRGNTEAFF. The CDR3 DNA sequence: TGTGCCTGGACCCGAATCAGGGGGAACACTGAAGCTTTCTTT.